These 6 T cell receptor beta chains were sequenced from one sample in a study of cytomegalovirus exposure and HLA in healthy donors. Primers included in the PCR were 60 Vbeta and 13 Jbeta primers. Clones were sequenced by immunoSEQ multiplex PCR, and TCRdb holds only the in-frame ones, with some missing. The sample contains fewer than 150,000 clones, over 60% of which appear only once. Sequenced sample: PBMCs. Every receptor here comes from a man aged 35 to 55 in good health and CMV-seropositive.

The chain is built from TRBV6-5 and TRBJ1-5, with unresolved D. CDR1 MNHEY and CDR2 SVGAGI come from the germline V gene. This CDR3 region has 13 residues. V dropped 9 bases and J dropped 2 bases, with 11 bases sitting between them. The CDR3 coding sequence is TGTGCCAGTACCGCCTCGGGCAATCAGCCCCAGCATTTT. It specifies CASTASGNQPQHF.

This clone was observed a few times. The chain uses TRBV14 and TRBJ1-1; a possible D gene is TRBD1 (6 bases). This CDR3 region has 13 residues. CDR1 SGHDN and CDR2 FVKESK come from the germline V gene. With 2 bases removed from V and 8 bases from J, the gap between germline ends came to 12 bases. The CDR3 sequence is CASSQTGWGEAFF. The CDR3 region has the DNA TGTGCCAGCAGCCAAACAGGGTGGGGGGAAGCTTTCTTT.

The chain carries TRBV19 and TRBJ2-7, with a weak D call TRBD2 (6 bases). This CDR3 comprises 14 residues. Germline CDR1 LNHDA, CDR2 SQIVND (reference sequence). The ends were cut back, 1 base at V and 3 bases at J, with 10 bases in the middle. The CDR3 DNA reads as TGTGCCAGTAGTATAGTGGGGGGTCACTACGAGCAGTACTTC. This encodes CASSIVGGHYEQYF.

This rearrangement joins TRBV14 to TRBJ1-2; D is perhaps TRBD1 (6 bases). The V and J ends lost 3 bases and 5 bases respectively, with 10 bases between them. Germline V CDR1 and CDR2: SGHDN, FVKESK. There are 13 residues in the CDR3. CDR3 protein: CASSQAGQYGYTF. Here the CDR3 DNA reads TGTGCCAGCAGCCAGGCCGGACAGTATGGCTACACCTTC. The full variable domain, in which reference TRBV14 and TRBJ1-2 provide the parts outside the CDR3, is EAGVTQFPSHSVIEKGQTVTLRCDPISGHDNLYWYRRVMGKEIKFLLHFVKESKQDESGMPNNRFLAERTGGTYSTLKVQPAELEDSGVYFCASSQAGQYGYTFGSGTRLTVV.

The chain carries TRBV5-5 and TRBJ1-1; maybe TRBD1 (6 bases). The germline V gene encodes CDR1 SGHKS and CDR2 YYEKEE (reference sequence). The CDR3 extends over 13 amino acids. Trimming removed 3 bases at V and 8 bases at J, with 14 bases between. CDR3 sequence reads: CASSSLRGSEAFF. CDR3 sequence (DNA): TGTGCCAGCAGCTCCCTCAGGGGTTCGGAAGCTTTCTTT.

V gene TRBV29-1 combines with J gene TRBJ1-2, with TRBD1 identical over 9 bases. V dropped 4 bases and J dropped 4; count of bases not matched to a gene: 10. This CDR3 has 15 amino acids. The V gene's germline CDR1 is SQVTM and CDR2 ANQGSEA. The CDR3 nucleotides are TGCAGCGTTGGAGGGGACAGGGAGGCCCTCTATGGCTACACCTTC. Translating gives CSVGGDREALYGYTF.